This T cell receptor beta chain was sequenced during a study of blood T cells in healthy people across ages. With V trimmed by 4 bases and J by 13 bases, 9 bases remained unmatched. The CDR3 consists of 14 residues. Germline lookup yields CDR1 MGHRA and CDR2 YSYEKL. The second PCR ran roughly 6 to 11 cycles with a sample-barcoded 5' primer and J-beta primers. TCRdb re-derived calls from the 5' RACE reads in MiXCR, one entry per CDR3 protein. The sample includes roughly 1,800,000 distinct CDR3 sequences, around half of them seen just once. Whenever a sample was processed, at least 7 million PBMCs were isolated.

The clonotype was recovered from a woman aged 40 to 49 in good health. Source material: blood. The chain has TRBV4-1 and TRBJ2-4; 11 bases are a match to TRBD1. In DNA form, the CDR3 reads TGCGCCAGCAGCCCAGGGACAGGGGGTCATGAGCAGTACTTC. Its protein is CASSPGTGGHEQYF.